These 21 T cell receptor beta chains came from one sample sequenced in a study of blood T cell repertoires in COVID-19. The repertoire was sequenced with immunoSEQ multiplex PCR; TCRdb's copy has only in-frame clones and lacks some. The sample holds 200,000 to 300,000 clones, 83% seen once. Material: PBMCs or T cells enriched from blood (not recorded which). The receptors stem from a woman in her thirties or forties who had been exposed to COVID-19.

The rearrangement joins TRBV27 to TRBJ2-7; perhaps TRBD2 as D (6 bases). The CDR3 runs 13 residues. Between the trimmed V and J ends, which lost 8 bases and 3 bases, there was a span of 14 bases. The germline gives CDR1 MNHEY, CDR2 SMNVEV (reference sequence). CDR3 DNA sequence: TGTGCCAGCTCCAGAGGGACTTTCTACGAGCAGTACTTC. It specifies CASSRGTFYEQYF.

With regard to this clone: The germline gene is not matched at one end of the junction; a read error may be the cause. The chain employs TRBV20-1 and TRBJ1-4; D not resolved. Germline loops: CDR1 DFQATT, CDR2 SNEGSKA (reference sequence). This CDR3 is 10 amino acids long. In nucleotides, the CDR3 is TGCAGTGCTAGAGATGAGAAACTGTTTTTT. This gives the protein CSARDEKLFF.

The chain uses TRBV7-3 and TRBJ2-3; 12 nucleotides line up with TRBD2. Germline V gene sequence: CDR1 SGHTA, CDR2 FQGTGA. The CDR3 extends over 15 amino acids. V shed 5 bases and J 3 bases; nucleotides not matched to a gene: 3. This CDR3 is CASSPTSGGTDTQYF. The DNA of the CDR3 is TGTGCCAGCAGCCCCACTAGCGGGGGGACAGATACGCAGTATTTT.

The chain combines TRBV5-1 with TRBJ2-1; TRBD2 aligns across 9 bases. With 1 base clipped from V and 7 bases from J, the junction kept 9 bases outside the gene matches. CDR3 length: 16 amino acids. Germline V CDR1 and CDR2: SGHRS, YFSETQ. The CDR3: CASSLPSGAGVNEQFF. The DNA of the CDR3 is TGCGCCAGCAGCTTGCCTAGCGGGGCGGGCGTGAATGAGCAGTTCTTC.

The chain joins TRBV10-3 to TRBJ1-5, with D hard to call. Germline loops: CDR1 ENHRY, CDR2 SYGVKD. The V end lost 3 bases, the J end lost 7 bases, and 16 bases lay between the germline ends. The CDR3 totals 15 residues. DNA for the CDR3: TGTGCCATCAGTGATGGTCAACGGAGTGGGCAGCCCCAGCATTTT. This translates into CAISDGQRSGQPQHF.

This chain links TRBV4-2 with TRBJ1-1; the D gene is possibly TRBD1 (5 bases). The CDR3 spans 15 residues. The V and J ends lost 2 bases and 2 bases respectively, with 12 bases between them. Germline V gene data show CDR1 as LGHNA and CDR2 as YNFKEQ. The CDR3 DNA follows: TGTGCCAGCAGCCAATCCTCAGGGCAAAACACTGAAGCTTTCTTT. Its translation: CASSQSSGQNTEAFF.

The sample holds a few counts of this clone. The V call is TRBV19, the J call TRBJ1-3; 9 positions agree with TRBD1. The V gene end was trimmed by 8 bases and the J gene end by 1 base; junction bases not matched to a gene: 9. From germline, CDR1 is LNHDA and CDR2 SQIVND (reference sequence). The CDR3 length is 16 residues. CDR3 bases: TGTGCCAGTCGGAGGACAGGGGAGTTATCTGGAAACACCATATATTTT. It translates to CASRRTGELSGNTIYF.

This chain connects TRBV4-3 to TRBJ1-2, with TRBD1 as a possible D gene (5 bases). Per germline, CDR1 LGHNA and CDR2 YSLEER. CDR3 length: 18 amino acids. Trimming cost V 0 bases and J 0 bases, with 17 bases left between them. CDR3 in amino acids: CASSQERARDLSNYGYTF. CDR3 coding DNA: TGCGCCAGCAGCCAAGAACGGGCCAGGGATCTATCTAACTATGGCTACACCTTC.

The gene calls are TRBV18 and TRBJ1-5; tentative D call: TRBD1 (6 bases). CDR1 and CDR2 from the germline V gene are KGHSH and LQKENI. Trimming took off 3 bases at V and 6 bases at J, with 21 bases between the two ends. CDR3 length: 17 amino acids. The CDR3 region is CASSPQPRTGIGQPQHF. The CDR3 region has the DNA TGTGCCAGCTCACCCCAGCCACGTACAGGGATCGGTCAGCCCCAGCATTTT.

The V gene is TRBV6-5, the J gene TRBJ1-6; TRBD1 agrees at 7 bases. Trimming at V came to 8 bases and at J to 11 bases, leaving 9 bases not matched to a gene. The length of the CDR3 is 13 residues. Germline CDR1 MNHEY, CDR2 SVGAGI. CDR3 amino acids: CASRGSGGAPLHF. CDR3 sequence (DNA): TGTGCCAGCCGGGGATCAGGGGGTGCACCCCTCCACTTT.

J is TRBJ1-2 and V is TRBV20-1; 7 positions match TRBD1. CDR3 length equals 11 residues. The V gene's germline CDR1 is DFQATT and CDR2 SNEGSKA (reference sequence). Trimming cost V 2 bases and J 6 bases; bases outside gene matches: 0. DNA for the CDR3: TGCAGTGCTAGACAGGGGGATGGCTACACCTTC. Translated: CSARQGDGYTF.

This clone was seen once. The chain uses TRBV10-1 and TRBJ2-7, with D possibly matching TRBD1 (5 bases). The germline V and J ends were trimmed by 6 bases and 2 bases, with 14 bases remaining between them. The germline V gene has CDR1 WNHNN and CDR2 SYGVQD (reference sequence). This CDR3 contains 14 residues. The CDR3 here is CASRGNPGPYEQYF. The CDR3 DNA reads as TGCGCCAGCAGGGGAAACCCAGGGCCCTACGAGCAGTACTTC.

The CDR3 DNA is TGTGCCATCAGTGATGAGGGAAACTATGGCTACACCTTC. This sequence encodes CAISDEGNYGYTF. The V call is TRBV10-3, the J call TRBJ1-2, with D unclear. The CDR3 sequence is 13 residues long. The germline CDR1 and CDR2 sequences are ENHRY and SYGVKD. Trimming stripped 3 bases from V and 2 bases from J, with 7 bases between.

This rearrangement joins TRBV7-9 to TRBJ1-3; D remains ambiguous. The CDR3 has 11 residues. Germline lookup yields CDR1 SEHNR and CDR2 FQNEAQ (reference sequence). The V gene lost 4 bases and the J gene lost 9 bases, with 7 bases spanning the gap. DNA for the CDR3: TGTGCCAGCAGCTCCCTAGCCACCATATATTTT. Its translation: CASSSLATIYF.

The CDR3 loop reads CSVEVLGQGLNEQFF. The DNA for the CDR3 is TGCAGCGTTGAAGTTCTGGGACAGGGCCTCAATGAGCAGTTCTTC. The genes are TRBV29-1 and TRBJ2-1; the match to TRBD1 covers 9 bases. The CDR3 is 15 residues long. The junction had 7 bases not matched to a gene; V was cut back by 1 base and J by 6 bases. The germline gives CDR1 SQVTM, CDR2 ANQGSEA.

V gene TRBV3-1 (or the pseudogene TRBV3-2) combines with J gene TRBJ1-4; no firm D call. Trimming removed 4 bases from V and 0 bases from J, with 15 bases in between. The CDR3 consists of 17 residues. CDR1 is LGHDT and CDR2 is YNNKEL in the germline V gene (reference sequence). DNA for the CDR3: TGTGCCAGCAGCCCAAGAGGAGGATATGCAACTAATGAAAAACTGTTTTTT. It specifies CASSPRGGYATNEKLFF.

This chain uses TRBV19 with TRBJ1-6; possible D gene TRBD1, 6 bases. V dropped 3 bases and J dropped 11 bases, with 14 bases sitting between them. The CDR3 consists of 14 residues. Germline loops: CDR1 LNHDA, CDR2 SQIVND (reference sequence). The DNA for the CDR3 is TGTGCCAGTAGTATGGGACAAATTGGAGCACCCCTCCACTTT. Its protein product is CASSMGQIGAPLHF.

The CDR3 DNA reads as TGTGCCAGCTTTCTGGAGGGGGCCACTGAAGCTTTCTTT. Protein sequence: CASFLEGATEAFF. The gene calls are TRBV28 and TRBJ1-1; 7 bases line up with TRBD1. The ends lost 8 bases at V and 4 bases at J; junction bases unmatched: 7. Germline values: CDR1 MDHEN, CDR2 SYDVKM. The CDR3 has 13 residues.

This clone has just one count. The V and J genes are TRBV6-5 and TRBJ1-1; 7 nucleotides match TRBD1. The V and J ends lost 7 bases and 8 bases, in that order; junction bases with no gene match: 13. Germline CDR1 is MNHEY and CDR2 is SVGAGI. The CDR3 has 14 amino acids. CDR3 in amino acids: CASTNGGGNGEAFF. CDR3 in DNA: TGTGCCAGCACCAACGGAGGGGGCAATGGGGAAGCTTTCTTT.

V gene TRBV6-5 combines with J gene TRBJ1-1; a weak D match, TRBD1 (5 bases). Germline CDR1 reads MNHEY; CDR2 reads SVGAGI. The CDR3 contains 12 residues. V gave up 7 bases and J gave up 4 bases, with 10 bases separating them. In DNA form, the CDR3 reads TGTGCCAGCACCGACAGTCTCACTGAAGCTTTCTTT. Its translation: CASTDSLTEAFF.

Only one count was recorded for this clone. This chain uses TRBV3-1 (or the pseudogene TRBV3-2) with TRBJ1-6; no clear D gene. The CDR3 has 13 amino acids. The V end was cut by 0 bases, the J end by 9 bases, with 6 bases between. CDR1 and CDR2 (germline): LGHDT, YNNKEL (reference sequence). CDR3 sequence reads: CASSQEEFSPLHF. CDR3 nucleotides: TGTGCCAGCAGCCAAGAAGAGTTTTCACCCCTCCACTTT.